Below, 25 T cell receptor beta chains from the same sample are listed, as sequenced in a study of neurological immune-mediated disorders. Time point in this sample: technical triplicate 3. TCRdb redid the calling of the 5' RACE reads with MiXCR, one entry per CDR3 protein. The sample carries some 47,000 distinct CDR3 sequences, 20% to 25% recorded once. Material for sequencing was PBMCs. All receptors come from a man aged 55-75 years with HTLV-1-associated myelopathy (HAM/TSP).

This chain links TRBV12-3 or TRBV12-4 with TRBJ2-7, with 9 bases aligning to TRBD1. The CDR3 runs 13 residues. V gave up 5 bases and J gave up 4 bases; unmatched junction bases: 3. CDR3 sequence: CASSTGGGYEQYF. For the CDR3, the DNA is TGTGCCAGCAGTACAGGGGGCGGGTACGAGCAGTACTTC.

This clonotype was detected ten times or more. The V gene is TRBV5-1, the J gene TRBJ2-7, with 7 bases matching TRBD2. The CDR3 has 15 residues. Germline V gene lookup returns CDR1 SGHRS and CDR2 YFSETQ. V trimming: 1 base; J trimming: 2 bases; junction bases outside the gene matches: 6. The CDR3 DNA sequence: TGCGCCAGCAGCTTGTTAGTGGGAGGGACCTACGAGCAGTACTTC. Translated: CASSLLVGGTYEQYF.

This clonotype occurred many times. V and J are TRBV20-1 and TRBJ2-3, with 14 bases fitting TRBD2. The CDR3 loop spans 16 amino acids. The germline V gene encodes CDR1 DFQATT and CDR2 SNEGSKA (reference sequence). Trimming removed 6 bases from V and 4 bases from J; junction bases left unmatched: 9. This CDR3 is CSATGTSGSTADTQYF. DNA for the CDR3: TGCAGTGCCACAGGGACTAGCGGGAGTACCGCAGATACGCAGTATTTT.

This clonotype was recorded at least ten times. V and J are TRBV12-3 or TRBV12-4 and TRBJ1-5, with D perhaps TRBD1 (6 bases). V was pared by 5 bases and J by 1 base, with 15 bases between. CDR3 length equals 16 residues. CDR3 sequence: CASSALGGQSNQPQHF. CDR3 nucleotide sequence: TGTGCCAGCAGTGCGCTTGGGGGGCAGAGCAATCAGCCCCAGCATTTT.

This clonotype was seen ten or more times. V usage is TRBV5-5 and J usage is TRBJ2-1; TRBD2 matches at 13 bases. With 3 bases clipped from V and 3 bases from J, the junction kept 6 bases outside the gene matches. This CDR3 is 17 amino acids long. The germline V gene encodes CDR1 SGHKS and CDR2 YYEKEE (reference sequence). The CDR3 here is CASSWELAGGRYNEQFF. CDR3 nucleotide sequence: TGTGCCAGCAGCTGGGAACTAGCGGGAGGGCGCTACAATGAGCAGTTCTTC.

This clonotype was recorded many times. The CDR3 protein is CATSGGVNTEAFF. DNA of the CDR3: TGCGCTACGAGTGGGGGGGTGAACACTGAAGCTTTCTTT. The V gene is TRBV5-1, the J gene TRBJ1-1, with D possibly TRBD1 on 5 matching bases. Looked up from germline, CDR1 is SGHRS and CDR2 is YFSETQ. The CDR3 totals 13 residues.

This clonotype was counted ten times or more. The V and J genes are TRBV6-4 and TRBJ2-5; the match to TRBD2 covers 10 bases. After removal of 7 bases from V and 7 bases from J, the junction contained 12 bases not matched to a gene. The CDR3 loop spans 15 amino acids. Germline CDR1 is MRHNA and CDR2 is SNTAGT. As DNA, the CDR3 is TGTGCCAGCATACCGGGACTAGCGCTCCGGGGGACCCAGTACTTC. It codes for CASIPGLALRGTQYF.

This clonotype appeared a few times. The chain recombines TRBV5-1 with TRBJ1-5; 11 nucleotides line up with TRBD1. Germline V lookup: CDR1 SGHRS, CDR2 YFSETQ. J lost 4 bases, V lost 4 bases, and 4 bases had no gene match. This CDR3 comprises 15 residues. CDR3: CASSPGTGGNQPQHF. The CDR3 coding sequence is TGCGCCAGCAGCCCCGGGACAGGGGGGAATCAGCCCCAGCATTTT.

This clonotype was seen ten or more times. This chain joins TRBV12-3 or TRBV12-4 and TRBJ2-7, with unresolved D. This CDR3 has 11 amino acids. Trimming left V 2 bases short and J 6 bases short, with 5 bases between. CDR3: CASSLLREQYF. DNA of the CDR3: TGTGCCAGCAGTTTACTTCGCGAGCAGTACTTC.

The gene calls are TRBV20-1 and TRBJ2-3; D not certain. The CDR3 consists of 13 residues. CDR1 DFQATT and CDR2 SNEGSKA come from the germline V gene (reference sequence). V lost 6 bases, J lost 3 bases, and 13 bases lay in between. CDR3 coding DNA: TGCAGTGCCTATCAGACGTGGACAGATACGCAGTATTTT. It is translated as CSAYQTWTDTQYF.

The chain joins TRBV4-3 to TRBJ1-5; unclear D gene. The ends were cut back, 0 bases at V and 0 bases at J, with 0 bases in the middle. The CDR3 sequence is 13 residues long. The germline V gene encodes CDR1 LGHNA and CDR2 YSLEER. The CDR3 sequence is CASSQDSNQPQHF. CDR3 bases: TGCGCCAGCAGCCAAGATAGCAATCAGCCCCAGCATTTT.

In its sample, this clonotype was seen many times. The chain uses TRBV28 and TRBJ2-2; no reliable D call. Trimming took 3 bases from V and 4 from J, leaving 12 bases between them. This CDR3 contains 15 residues. Germline V CDR1 and CDR2: MDHEN, SYDVKM. CDR3 sequence (DNA): TGTGCCAGCAGTTTTGCCGGCGTCTCCACCGGGGAGCTGTTTTTT. Translated: CASSFAGVSTGELFF.

This clonotype was observed a few times. Given a much more abundant clone one base away, this may be a read error. The V and J genes are TRBV6-2 or TRBV6-3 and TRBJ1-5, with D maybe TRBD1 (5 bases). Germline lookup yields CDR1 MNHEY and CDR2 SVGEGT. The CDR3 is 14 amino acids. For the CDR3, the DNA is TGTGTCAGCAGTGGGGCTTCTAGCAATCAGCCCCAGCATTTT. It codes for CVSSGASSNQPQHF.

Many counts were recorded for this clonotype. The V call is TRBV28, the J call TRBJ2-7, with 12 bases aligning to TRBD2. Germline CDR1 MDHEN, CDR2 SYDVKM. This CDR3 is 17 amino acids long. As DNA, the CDR3 is TGTGCGGCCAGCCCACCGACTAGCGGGGGTGTTACCTACGAGCAGTACTTC. Encoded protein: CAASPPTSGGVTYEQYF. The whole variable domain, remainder taken from reference TRBV28 and TRBJ2-7, is DVKVTQSSRYLVKRTGEKVFLECVQDMDHENMFWYRQDPGLGLRLIYFSYDVKMKEKGDIPEGYSVSREKKERFSLILESASTNQTSMYLCAASPPTSGGVTYEQYFGPGTRLTVT.

There are many counts of this clonotype. This chain connects TRBV29-1 to TRBJ2-3, with D perhaps matching TRBD2 (6 bases). Trimming took off 4 bases at V and 3 bases at J, with 14 bases between the two ends. The length of the CDR3 is 14 residues. Germline values: CDR1 SQVTM, CDR2 ANQGSEA. CDR3 sequence: CSVADGGITDTQYF. CDR3 bases: TGCAGCGTTGCGGACGGGGGTATAACAGATACGCAGTATTTT.

There are many counts of this clonotype. The rearrangement uses TRBV4-1 and TRBJ2-5; the match to TRBD1 covers 8 bases. The CDR3 is made up of 14 amino acids. Trimming took 0 bases from V and 5 from J; bases not matched to a gene: 2. The V gene's germline CDR1 is MGHRA and CDR2 YSYEKL. The CDR3 region is CASSQDRGLETQYF. The CDR3 bases are TGCGCCAGCAGCCAAGACAGGGGGCTGGAGACCCAGTACTTC.

The J gene is TRBJ2-2, the V gene TRBV28; D gene unclear. CDR1 is MDHEN, CDR2 SYDVKM, per germline. V lost 8 bases to trimming and J lost 6 bases, with 7 bases between them. The CDR3 contains 11 residues. The CDR3 spells CASRSAGELFF. DNA of the CDR3: TGTGCCAGCCGCAGCGCCGGGGAGCTGTTTTTT.

This clonotype was picked up many times. V usage is TRBV7-9 and J usage is TRBJ1-2; a possible D gene is TRBD1 (6 bases). Germline V gives CDR1 SEHNR, CDR2 FQNEAQ (reference sequence). CDR3 length equals 16 residues. V lost 1 base to trimming and J lost 5 bases, with 17 bases between them. The CDR3 loop is CASSLVSGGNRYGYTF. CDR3 nucleotides: TGTGCCAGCAGCTTAGTTTCTGGGGGCAATAGGTATGGCTACACCTTC.

This clonotype was seen at least ten times. The chain uses TRBV5-1 and TRBJ2-1, with D possibly being TRBD2 (6 bases). The CDR3 sequence is 16 residues long. V lost 3 bases to trimming and J lost 0 bases, with 13 bases between them. Germline CDR1 reads SGHRS; CDR2 reads YFSETQ. The CDR3 nucleotides are TGCGCCAGCAGCTCTAGTGTCGGGAGCTCCTACAATGAGCAGTTCTTC. Its protein product is CASSSSVGSSYNEQFF.

This clonotype occurred many times. The rearrangement uses TRBV11-1 and TRBJ1-1; D is ambiguous. Trimming shortened V by 1 base and J by 6 bases, and 15 bases separated the two germline ends. The CDR3 is made up of 15 amino acids. CDR1 is SGHAT and CDR2 is FQDESV in the germline V gene (reference sequence). Here the CDR3 DNA reads TGTGCCAGCAGCTTAGAAGGCGGCGTGGAGTCTGAAGCTTTCTTT. It encodes CASSLEGGVESEAFF.

V usage is TRBV5-6 and J usage is TRBJ2-3, with TRBD2 as a possible D gene (6 bases). The CDR3 extends over 15 amino acids. Germline V gene lookup returns CDR1 SGHDT and CDR2 YYEEEE. The germline V and J ends were trimmed by 2 bases and 4 bases, with 14 bases remaining between them. The CDR3, as DNA: TGTGCCAGCAGCTTTGCCCATGGAGGGTCAGATACGCAGTATTTT. Translated: CASSFAHGGSDTQYF.

This clonotype was observed many times. The chain uses TRBV10-3 and TRBJ2-7; TRBD2 matches 12 bases. This CDR3 is 16 amino acids long. The junction had 11 bases not matched to a gene; V was cut back by 2 bases and J by 9 bases. Germline V gene lookup returns CDR1 ENHRY and CDR2 SYGVKD. The CDR3 sequence is CAISEGARLAGVGQYF. CDR3 sequence (DNA): TGTGCCATCAGTGAGGGGGCGCGACTAGCGGGAGTGGGGCAGTACTTC.

This clonotype has ten or more counts. The rearrangement joins TRBV20-1 to TRBJ1-1; no clear D. Germline-derived CDR1 and CDR2 are DFQATT and SNEGSKA (reference sequence). The CDR3 runs 15 residues. V was pared by 1 base and J by 0 bases, with 12 bases between. The CDR3 nucleotides are TGCAGTGCTAGAGGTGCGGGCAGCATGAACACTGAAGCTTTCTTT. This translates into CSARGAGSMNTEAFF.

This chain links TRBV6-2 or TRBV6-3 with TRBJ2-7; 9 nucleotides line up with TRBD2. CDR1 is MNHEY, CDR2 SVGEGT, per germline. This CDR3 comprises 15 residues. The V gene end was trimmed by 0 bases and the J gene end by 2 bases; junction bases not matched to a gene: 2. CDR3 DNA sequence: TGTGCCAGCAGTTACTCGGGCGGGAGGGCCTACGAGCAGTACTTC. It translates to CASSYSGGRAYEQYF.

Many counts were recorded for this clonotype. The V and J genes are TRBV5-1 and TRBJ2-5, with 8 bases that match TRBD2. Germline-derived CDR1 and CDR2 are SGHRS and YFSETQ. This CDR3 spans 14 amino acids. The V gene end was trimmed by 5 bases and the J gene end by 5 bases; junction bases not matched to a gene: 8. DNA for the CDR3: TGCGCCAGCAGTACTAGCGGCCTCCCGGAGACCCAGTACTTC. This sequence encodes CASSTSGLPETQYF.